This record concerns one T cell receptor beta chain sequence. The antigen is undetermined. This CDR3 is built from 13 residues. The germline V gene encodes CDR1 SGHRS and CDR2 YFSETQ. V gave up 4 bases and J gave up 6 bases, with 13 bases separating them. The data stem from a study of OX40 agonist ivuxolimab in advanced cancers. In the study overall: Given to patients was ivuxolimab, an agonistic anti-OX40 (CD134) antibody. Recorded diagnoses for dose-escalation patients were hepatocellular carcinoma, melanoma, renal cell or head and neck cancer.

Assay used: immunoSEQ multiplex PCR; TCRdb lists only in-frame clones, some missing. The sample records more than 15,000 clones, over 75% being singletons. Study-level points and caveats: At 0.1 to 3.0 mg/kg, CD4+ and CD8+ blood T cells expanded clonally by week 6.

J is TRBJ1-1 and V is TRBV5-1, with unresolved D. The sequences come from CD4+ or CD8+ T cells sorted from blood, collected in a trial of the OX40 agonist ivuxolimab. The clonotype comes from an adult with an advanced solid tumor such as melanoma, head and neck, liver or kidney cancer. CDR3 in DNA: TGCGCCAGCAGCCAATCCGGGTTCTCTGAAGCTTTCTTT. Protein sequence: CASSQSGFSEAFF.